These 11 T cell receptor beta chains originate from one sample sequenced in a study of human T cells and chemical hapten exposure. Time point indicated: patch test 3, about 24 weeks after DPC sensitization. Documented treatment: therapeutic diphenylcyclopropenone sensitization with weekly scalp DPC. TCRdb re-analysed the RACE reads in MiXCR, keeping a single row per CDR3 protein. The table records 27,000 or so distinct CDR3 sequences, 5.8% of them present only once. The specimen comprised whole blood, sampled in connection with sensitization to the hapten diphenylcyclopropenone (DPC). These receptors were obtained from a man aged 25 to 45 with alopecia areata. Some clones in this sample may be carry-over from other donors' samples.

The table lists this clonotype with many counts. This chain connects TRBV19 to TRBJ1-6; D is undetermined. Germline CDR1 is LNHDA and CDR2 is SQIVND (reference sequence). V was cut by 6 bases and J by 1 base, with 25 bases left in between. This CDR3 contains 20 residues. Here the CDR3 DNA reads TGTGCCAGTAGCTCCCTAGGATCCCTGGGAGGTTTTTCCTATAATTCACCCCTCCACTTT. Residues: CASSSLGSLGGFSYNSPLHF.

This clonotype showed up many times. The chain recombines TRBV14 with TRBJ2-1; TRBD2 aligns across 10 bases. V was clipped by 4 bases and J by 13 bases; unmatched bases: 16. CDR3 length: 16 amino acids. Germline V gene lookup returns CDR1 SGHDN and CDR2 FVKESK. This chain's CDR3 is CASSLIPGQREGYQFF. DNA of the CDR3: TGTGCCAGCAGCCTTATCCCGGGACAGCGGGAGGGATATCAGTTCTTC.

This clonotype has ten or more counts. This chain uses TRBV18 with TRBJ2-7, with TRBD1 identical over 12 bases. From germline, CDR1 is KGHSH and CDR2 LQKENI. Trimming took 3 bases from V and 5 from J; bases not matched to a gene: 8. This CDR3 is built from 16 residues. The CDR3 sequence: CASSPLPGQGANEQYF. CDR3 coding DNA: TGTGCCAGCTCACCGCTACCGGGACAGGGGGCTAACGAGCAGTACTTC.

This clonotype was observed at least ten times. This chain connects TRBV9 to TRBJ2-1, with 7 positions matching TRBD2. After removal of 4 bases from V and 6 bases from J, the junction contained 7 bases not matched to a gene. Germline-derived CDR1 and CDR2 are SGDLS and YYNGEE. The CDR3 has 14 amino acids. The CDR3 DNA reads TGTGCCAGCAGCCCCGGGACTAATTCCAATGAGCAGTTCTTC. Its protein is CASSPGTNSNEQFF.

There are many counts of this clonotype. The J gene is TRBJ2-5, the V gene TRBV29-1, with D unresolved. Between the trimmed V and J ends, which lost 1 base and 4 bases, there was a span of 10 bases. The germline V gene encodes CDR1 SQVTM and CDR2 ANQGSEA. The CDR3 covers 13 residues. In DNA form, the CDR3 reads TGCAGCGTTGAAGGGCTGGCAGGAGAGACCCAGTACTTC. Amino acid sequence: CSVEGLAGETQYF.

This clonotype was seen ten or more times. This chain connects TRBV5-6 to TRBJ1-4; D call uncertain. The V gene's germline CDR1 is SGHDT and CDR2 YYEEEE. The CDR3 has 12 amino acids. Trimming removed 4 bases from V and 8 bases from J, with 9 bases in between. CDR3 protein: CASSREEEKLFF. The CDR3 coding sequence is TGTGCCAGCAGCCGAGAGGAAGAAAAACTGTTTTTT.

This clonotype showed up many times. V gene TRBV29-1 combines with J gene TRBJ2-2, with D possibly matching TRBD2 (6 bases). The germline V gene has CDR1 SQVTM and CDR2 ANQGSEA. With 5 bases removed from V and 3 bases from J, the gap between germline ends came to 13 bases. The CDR3 runs to 14 residues. The CDR3 coding sequence is TGCAGCGTTTCTGGGGGGTCCGACACCGGGGAGCTGTTTTTT. Translated, it gives CSVSGGSDTGELFF.

In its sample, this clonotype was seen many times. The chain joins TRBV30 to TRBJ1-1; D not certain. The V end was cut by 3 bases, the J end by 8 bases, with 7 bases between. Germline V gene lookup returns CDR1 GTSNPN and CDR2 SVGIG (reference sequence). The CDR3 is 10 amino acids. Here the CDR3 DNA reads TGTGCCTGGAGCATACTCGAAGCTTTCTTT. It translates to CAWSILEAFF.

Many counts were recorded for this clonotype. The chain uses TRBV7-2 and TRBJ1-5; tentatively, D is TRBD1 (5 bases). The CDR3 has 16 amino acids. In germline, CDR1 is SGHTA, CDR2 FQGNSA. V was clipped by 3 bases and J by 0 bases, with 12 bases between them. The CDR3 loop reads CASSFGTSNSNQPQHF. CDR3 coding DNA: TGTGCCAGCAGCTTCGGGACGTCAAATAGCAATCAGCCCCAGCATTTT.

This clonotype has ten or more counts. The gene calls are TRBV7-2 and TRBJ2-7; TRBD2 might be the D (6 bases). Trimming took 3 bases from V and 2 from J, leaving 17 bases between them. CDR3 length equals 16 residues. The germline CDR1 and CDR2 sequences are SGHTA and FQGNSA. This CDR3 is CASSFDRDPGAYEQYF. Here the CDR3 DNA reads TGTGCCAGCAGCTTCGACCGGGATCCGGGGGCCTACGAGCAGTACTTC.

The table lists this clonotype with many counts. The chain joins TRBV20-1 to TRBJ1-5; no definite D call. Trimming cost V 2 bases and J 2 bases, with 16 bases left between them. Germline V gene lookup returns CDR1 DFQATT and CDR2 SNEGSKA (reference sequence). The CDR3 covers 16 residues. The CDR3 protein is CSARHSSGFGNQPQHF. The CDR3 DNA sequence: TGCAGTGCTAGACACAGCTCGGGGTTTGGCAATCAGCCCCAGCATTTT.